This T cell receptor beta chain was retrieved from a study of response to subunit inactivated influenza vaccine. TCRdb re-analysed the RT-PCR reads in MiXCR, keeping a single row per CDR3 protein. Of about 570,000 distinct CDR3 sequences in the sample, about 10% were seen once. Germline V CDR1 and CDR2: KGHDR, SFDVKD. V was shortened by 0 bases and J by 1 base, with 5 bases between the two germline ends. The CDR3 is made up of 15 amino acids. This clonotype appeared a few times. These data also formed part of another study, on T cells expressing NK-cell markers. That paper states: UMI-tagged 5'RACE template switching yielded the TCR beta cDNA. Seven sequenced donors out of eight were HCMV-seropositive, one seronegative.

The rearrangement joins TRBV24-1 to TRBJ2-2; D not resolved. This TCR derives from a man aged 50 to 59 who received an inactivated influenza vaccine. The sample in question was PBMCs from blood, obtained on the day of vaccination. CDR3 loop: CATSDLKWNTGELFF. The CDR3 DNA is TGTGCCACCAGTGATTTGAAGTGGAACACCGGGGAGCTGTTTTTT.